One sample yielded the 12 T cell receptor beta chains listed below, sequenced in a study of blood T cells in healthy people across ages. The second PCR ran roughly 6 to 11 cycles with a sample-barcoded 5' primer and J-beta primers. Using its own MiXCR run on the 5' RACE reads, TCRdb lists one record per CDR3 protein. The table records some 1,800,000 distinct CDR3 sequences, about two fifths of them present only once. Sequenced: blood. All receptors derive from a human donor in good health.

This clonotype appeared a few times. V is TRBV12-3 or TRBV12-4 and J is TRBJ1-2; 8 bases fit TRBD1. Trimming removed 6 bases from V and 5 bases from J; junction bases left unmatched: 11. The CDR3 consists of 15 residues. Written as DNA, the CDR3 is TGTGCCAGCAGGGCCCCTCCCGACAGGGGTTATGGCTACACCTTC. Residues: CASRAPPDRGYGYTF.

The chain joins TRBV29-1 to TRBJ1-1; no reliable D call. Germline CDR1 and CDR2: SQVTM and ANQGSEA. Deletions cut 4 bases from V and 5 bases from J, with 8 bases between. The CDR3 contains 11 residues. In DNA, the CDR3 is TGCAGCGTTGTCCCTAGTACTGAAGCTTTCTTT. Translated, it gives CSVVPSTEAFF.

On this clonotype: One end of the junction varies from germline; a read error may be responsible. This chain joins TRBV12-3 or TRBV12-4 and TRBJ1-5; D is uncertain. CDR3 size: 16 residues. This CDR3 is CVSSFRRDTSNQPQHF. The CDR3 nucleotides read TGTGTCAGCAGTTTTCGTCGGGATACTAGCAATCAGCCCCAGCATTTT.

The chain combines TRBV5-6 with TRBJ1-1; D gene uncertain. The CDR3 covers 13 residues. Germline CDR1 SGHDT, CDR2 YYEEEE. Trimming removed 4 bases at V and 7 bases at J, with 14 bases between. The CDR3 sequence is CASSGAPDGEAFF. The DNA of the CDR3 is TGTGCCAGCAGCGGCGCGCCGGATGGTGAAGCTTTCTTT.

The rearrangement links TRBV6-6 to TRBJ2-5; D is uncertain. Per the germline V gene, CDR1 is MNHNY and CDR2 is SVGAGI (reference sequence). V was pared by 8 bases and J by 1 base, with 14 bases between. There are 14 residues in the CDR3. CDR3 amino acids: CASGPLGLQETQYF. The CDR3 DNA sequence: TGTGCCAGCGGTCCCCTGGGCCTCCAAGAGACCCAGTACTTC.

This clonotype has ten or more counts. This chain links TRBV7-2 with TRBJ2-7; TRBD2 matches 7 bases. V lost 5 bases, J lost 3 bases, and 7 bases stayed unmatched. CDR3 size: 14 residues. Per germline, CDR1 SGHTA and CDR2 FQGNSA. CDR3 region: CASSPAGTNYEQYF. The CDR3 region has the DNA TGTGCCAGCAGCCCCGCCGGGACTAACTACGAGCAGTACTTC.

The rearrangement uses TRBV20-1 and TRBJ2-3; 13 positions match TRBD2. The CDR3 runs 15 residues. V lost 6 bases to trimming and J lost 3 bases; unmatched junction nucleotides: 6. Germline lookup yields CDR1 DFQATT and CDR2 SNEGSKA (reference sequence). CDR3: CSAELAGGYTDTQYF. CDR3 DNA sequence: TGCAGTGCGGAACTAGCGGGGGGGTATACAGATACGCAGTATTTT.

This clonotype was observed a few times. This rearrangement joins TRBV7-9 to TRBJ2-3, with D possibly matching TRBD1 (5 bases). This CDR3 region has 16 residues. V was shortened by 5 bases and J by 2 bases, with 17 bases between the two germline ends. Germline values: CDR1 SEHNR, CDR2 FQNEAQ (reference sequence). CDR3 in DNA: TGTGCCAGCAGCCTCACCCGACAGAGTTCCACAGATACGCAGTATTTT. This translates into CASSLTRQSSTDTQYF.

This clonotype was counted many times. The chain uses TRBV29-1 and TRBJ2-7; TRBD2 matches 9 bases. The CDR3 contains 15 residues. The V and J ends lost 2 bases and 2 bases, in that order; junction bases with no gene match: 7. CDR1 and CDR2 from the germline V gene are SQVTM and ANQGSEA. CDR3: CSVEMVAGVPYEQYF. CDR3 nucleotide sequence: TGCAGCGTTGAAATGGTAGCGGGGGTCCCCTACGAGCAGTACTTC.

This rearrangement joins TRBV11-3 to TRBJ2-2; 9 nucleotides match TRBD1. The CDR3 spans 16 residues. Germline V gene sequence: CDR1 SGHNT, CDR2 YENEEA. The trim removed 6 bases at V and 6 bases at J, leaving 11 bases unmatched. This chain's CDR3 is CASRRGTGLSSGELFF. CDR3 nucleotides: TGTGCCAGCAGACGTGGGACAGGGCTTAGTTCCGGGGAGCTGTTTTTT.

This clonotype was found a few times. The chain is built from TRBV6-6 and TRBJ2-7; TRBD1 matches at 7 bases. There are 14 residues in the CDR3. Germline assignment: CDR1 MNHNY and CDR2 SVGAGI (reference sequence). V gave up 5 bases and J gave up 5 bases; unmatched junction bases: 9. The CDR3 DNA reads TGTGCCAGCAGTCAGCTGACAGGGTGGAACGAGCAGTACTTC. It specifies CASSQLTGWNEQYF.

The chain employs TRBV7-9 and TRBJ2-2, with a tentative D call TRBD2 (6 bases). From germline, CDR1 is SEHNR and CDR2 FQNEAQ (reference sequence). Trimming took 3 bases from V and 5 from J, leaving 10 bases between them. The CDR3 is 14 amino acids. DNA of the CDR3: TGTGCCAGCAGCTTCGGGGGTGGAACCGGGGAGCTGTTTTTT. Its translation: CASSFGGGTGELFF.